What follows are 29 T cell receptor beta chains derived from one specimen sequenced in a study of cytomegalovirus exposure and HLA in healthy donors. It was with 60 Vbeta and 13 Jbeta primers that the PCR ran. Sequencing used immunoSEQ multiplex PCR; TCRdb keeps in-frame clones, though not all of them. The data contain approximately 170,000 clones, roughly 80% of them singletons. The sequenced sample was PBMCs. These receptors all come from a male donor in good health and CMV-seronegative.

This clone was counted only a few times. The chain combines TRBV30 with TRBJ2-7; TRBD1 agrees at 8 bases. Germline CDR1 is GTSNPN and CDR2 is SVGIG (reference sequence). The CDR3 is 15 residues long. Trimming removed 2 bases from V and 2 bases from J; junction bases left unmatched: 8. CDR3 sequence: CAWSSPGTGAYEQYF. For the CDR3, the DNA is TGTGCCTGGAGTTCCCCCGGGACAGGTGCCTACGAGCAGTACTTC.

The chain has TRBV28 and TRBJ1-5; D gene ambiguous. Trimming removed 2 bases at V and 5 bases at J, with 7 bases between. The CDR3 extends over 13 amino acids. Germline lookup yields CDR1 MDHEN and CDR2 SYDVKM. The CDR3 spells CASSLSGYQPQHF. The CDR3 DNA reads TGTGCCAGCAGTTTAAGCGGATATCAGCCCCAGCATTTT.

V and J are TRBV19 and TRBJ2-1; TRBD2 aligns across 10 bases. The length of the CDR3 is 16 residues. V dropped 10 bases and J dropped 7; count of bases not matched to a gene: 16. Germline V lookup: CDR1 LNHDA, CDR2 SQIVND (reference sequence). The CDR3: CAISSTPGLALNEQFF. Here the CDR3 DNA reads TGTGCCATAAGCTCTACCCCGGGACTAGCGTTGAATGAGCAGTTCTTC.

This clone appeared a few times. The chain recombines TRBV6-5 with TRBJ2-7; TRBD2 matches at 7 bases. Germline assignment: CDR1 MNHEY and CDR2 SVGAGI. V trimming: 5 bases; J trimming: 10 bases; junction bases outside the gene matches: 11. The CDR3 is made up of 13 amino acids. The CDR3 here is CASSQTFAGDQYF. The CDR3 bases are TGTGCCAGCAGTCAGACATTTGCGGGGGATCAGTACTTC.

The chain employs TRBV7-2 and TRBJ1-3; D is undetermined. The germline V and J ends were trimmed by 0 bases and 7 bases, with 10 bases remaining between them. CDR3 length: 14 amino acids. Germline-derived CDR1 and CDR2 are SGHTA and FQGNSA. CDR3 in DNA: TGTGCCAGCAGCTTAGCCGGGATATGGAACACCATATATTTT. Translated: CASSLAGIWNTIYF.

Only one count was recorded for this clone. This chain's CDR3 is CASSFTQTAHTDTQYF. The CDR3 region has the DNA TGTGCCAGCAGTTTCACTCAGACAGCACACACAGATACGCAGTATTTT. This chain joins TRBV27 and TRBJ2-3; D might be TRBD1 (5 bases). Trimming left V 3 bases short and J 2 bases short, with 15 bases between. CDR1 is MNHEY and CDR2 is SMNVEV in the germline V gene (reference sequence). The CDR3 spans 16 residues.

The rearrangement links TRBV15 to TRBJ2-7; 12 bases fit TRBD1. CDR1 and CDR2 (germline): LNHNV, YYDKDF (reference sequence). The CDR3 sequence is 17 residues long. With 3 bases clipped from V and 4 bases from J, the junction kept 10 bases outside the gene matches. The CDR3 coding sequence is TGTGCCACCAGCAGGGGGACAGGGGGCGCTTCTTTGTACGAGCAGTACTTC. Protein product: CATSRGTGGASLYEQYF. Complete variable domain (other parts from reference TRBV15 and TRBJ2-7): DAMVIQNPRYQVTQFGKPVTLSCSQTLNHNVMYWYQQKSSQAPKLLFHYYDKDFNNEADTPDNFQSRRPNTSFCFLDIRSPGLGDTAMYLCATSRGTGGASLYEQYFGPGTRLTVT.

The chain couples TRBV14 to TRBJ2-2; D ambiguous. CDR3 length: 12 amino acids. Germline CDR1 reads SGHDN; CDR2 reads FVKESK. V shed 8 bases and J shed 2 bases, with 6 bases lying between them. DNA of the CDR3: TGTGCCAGCGTCCGTAACACCGGGGAGCTGTTTTTT. This translates into CASVRNTGELFF.

The chain couples TRBV7-3 to TRBJ2-3; TRBD2 matches 8 bases. Germline V CDR1 and CDR2: SGHTA, FQGTGA. CDR3 length: 15 amino acids. V dropped 6 bases and J dropped 3; count of bases not matched to a gene: 8. CDR3 in amino acids: CASSHASGRTDTQYF. The CDR3 DNA sequence: TGTGCCAGCAGTCATGCGAGCGGGAGAACAGATACGCAGTATTTT.

The rearrangement uses TRBV2 and TRBJ2-7, with a possible D match to TRBD1 (5 bases). Germline V lookup: CDR1 SNHLY, CDR2 FYNNEI. The CDR3 runs to 13 residues. V dropped 3 bases and J dropped 2 bases, with 8 bases sitting between them. CDR3 DNA: TGTGCCAGCAGTGACCTAGGGGCCTACGAGCAGTACTTC. This sequence encodes CASSDLGAYEQYF.

V usage is TRBV5-1 and J usage is TRBJ2-5, with 9 bases matching TRBD1. The germline V gene has CDR1 SGHRS and CDR2 YFSETQ. V was clipped by 5 bases and J by 1 base; unmatched bases: 9. This CDR3 has 16 residues. In nucleotides, the CDR3 is TGCGCCAGCAGTCACCGGGACAGGGATTCCCAAGAGACCCAGTACTTC. Protein product: CASSHRDRDSQETQYF.

The CDR3 coding sequence is TGCAGTGCCGGCAGGTACGAGCAGTACTTC. Translating it yields CSAGRYEQYF. The chain is built from TRBV20-1 and TRBJ2-7; no reliable D call. Deletions cut 6 bases from V and 4 bases from J, with 7 bases between. The CDR3 length is 10 residues. The germline gives CDR1 DFQATT, CDR2 SNEGSKA (reference sequence).

The chain links TRBV7-6 to TRBJ2-2, with D possibly TRBD1 on 5 matching bases. Germline-derived CDR1 and CDR2 are SGHVS and FNYEAQ. The CDR3 runs to 14 residues. V was shortened by 0 bases and J by 3 bases, with 5 bases between the two germline ends. CDR3 sequence reads: CASSLAGHTGELFF. The CDR3 nucleotides are TGTGCCAGCAGCTTAGCGGGGCACACCGGGGAGCTGTTTTTT. Drawing the rest from reference TRBV7-6 and TRBJ2-2, the complete variable domain is GAGVSQSPRYKVTKRGQDVALRCDPISGHVSLYWYRQALGQGPEFLTYFNYEAQQDKSGLPNDRFSAERPEGSISTLTIQRTEQRDSAMYRCASSLAGHTGELFFGEGSRLTVL.

CDR3: CASSFNRNTQYF. CDR3 bases: TGTGCCAGCAGCTTTAACAGAAATACGCAGTATTTT. The rearrangement uses TRBV5-4 and TRBJ2-3, with D unresolved. The germline V gene encodes CDR1 SGHNT and CDR2 YYREEE (reference sequence). This CDR3 is built from 12 residues. The V end lost 2 bases, the J end lost 7 bases, and 8 bases lay between the germline ends. Full variable domain (rest looked up from reference TRBV5-4 and TRBJ2-3): ETGVTQSPTHLIKTRGQQVTLRCSSQSGHNTVSWYQQALGQGPQFIFQYYREEENGRGNFPPRFSGLQFPNYSSELNVNALELDDSALYLCASSFNRNTQYFGPGTRLTVL.

This chain joins TRBV9 and TRBJ2-3, with 7 positions matching TRBD1. The J segment lost 5 bases and the V segment lost 0 bases, leaving 6 bases of the junction unmatched. Germline V gives CDR1 SGDLS, CDR2 YYNGEE. This CDR3 contains 15 residues. CDR3 in amino acids: CASSVGGGTGDTQYF. The CDR3 DNA reads as TGTGCCAGCAGCGTAGGAGGGGGCACGGGAGATACGCAGTATTTT.

This clone showed up just once. The chain recombines TRBV27 with TRBJ1-3, with 8 bases matching TRBD1. Germline-derived CDR1 and CDR2 are MNHEY and SMNVEV (reference sequence). CDR3 length: 17 amino acids. Trimming removed 5 bases from V and 0 bases from J; junction bases left unmatched: 9. CDR3 residues: CASSPRDRPSSGNTIYF. CDR3 sequence (DNA): TGTGCCAGCAGTCCTAGGGACAGGCCCAGCTCTGGAAACACCATATATTTT.

The rearrangement links TRBV18 to TRBJ2-7, with D possibly TRBD2 on 5 matching bases. Germline loops: CDR1 KGHSH, CDR2 LQKENI. The CDR3 loop spans 15 amino acids. V gave up 3 bases and J gave up 0 bases, with 12 bases separating them. The DNA for the CDR3 is TGTGCCAGCTCACCCCCGGGAAGAAGCTCCTACGAGCAGTACTTC. Residues: CASSPPGRSSYEQYF.

The chain carries TRBV27 and TRBJ2-7, with D possibly TRBD1 on 7 matching bases. The CDR3 covers 13 residues. Trimming removed 5 bases from V and 3 bases from J, with 11 bases in between. CDR1 is MNHEY, CDR2 SMNVEV, per germline (reference sequence). Here the CDR3 reads CASSGGTVYEQYF. DNA for the CDR3: TGTGCCAGCAGTGGGGGGACAGTCTACGAGCAGTACTTC.

V is TRBV4-1 and J is TRBJ2-2; D is possibly TRBD1 (6 bases). This CDR3 has 18 amino acids. Trimming shortened V by 6 bases and J by 2 bases, and 22 bases separated the two germline ends. CDR1 and CDR2 (germline): MGHRA, YSYEKL. The CDR3 nucleotides read TGCGCCAGCAGTATGAACGTTCCCGGGACAAGCAACACCGGGGAGCTGTTTTTT. Its translation: CASSMNVPGTSNTGELFF.

The CDR3 DNA reads as TGTGCCAGCAGCAATACAGGGGGCCCTTTGGGCGGCTACACCTTC. The encoded protein is CASSNTGGPLGGYTF. This chain joins TRBV9 and TRBJ1-2, with 9 bases fitting TRBD1. V dropped 4 bases and J dropped 8; count of bases not matched to a gene: 12. The CDR3 length is 15 residues. Germline V gene sequence: CDR1 SGDLS, CDR2 YYNGEE.

The chain links TRBV4-3 to TRBJ2-7, with 7 bases that match TRBD1. The germline gives CDR1 LGHNA, CDR2 YSLEER. The CDR3 contains 15 residues. Trimming cost V 1 base and J 3 bases; bases outside gene matches: 6. In nucleotides, the CDR3 is TGCGCCAGCAGCCAAGTACCACAGGGGATCTACGAGCAGTACTTC. It is translated as CASSQVPQGIYEQYF.

V gene TRBV2 combines with J gene TRBJ1-6; 7 bases align to TRBD1. V shed 1 base, J shed 7 bases, and the junction held 1 base outside the gene matches. The CDR3 contains 14 residues. Germline CDR1 reads SNHLY; CDR2 reads FYNNEI. Written as DNA, the CDR3 is TGTGCCAGCAGTGAAGTACAGGGGAATTCACCCCTCCACTTT. Translation gives CASSEVQGNSPLHF.

This clone has more than one count but fewer than ten. CDR3 sequence reads: CASSLSFSSGANVLTF. The DNA of the CDR3 is TGTGCCAGCAGCTTGAGCTTTAGCTCTGGGGCCAACGTCCTGACTTTC. The chain couples TRBV5-5 to TRBJ2-6; D gene ambiguous. This CDR3 has 16 residues. Germline assignment: CDR1 SGHKS and CDR2 YYEKEE (reference sequence). V lost 1 base, J lost 0 bases, and 8 bases lay in between.

This rearrangement joins TRBV14 to TRBJ1-2; D is uncertain. Germline CDR1 and CDR2: SGHDN and FVKESK. The V end was cut by 1 base, the J end by 4 bases, with 10 bases between. This CDR3 spans 14 amino acids. CDR3 DNA sequence: TGTGCCAGCAGCCAAGTTGAAGAGGGCTATGGCTACACCTTC. Translated, it gives CASSQVEEGYGYTF. The variable domain in full, completed from reference TRBV14 and TRBJ1-2, reads EAGVTQFPSHSVIEKGQTVTLRCDPISGHDNLYWYRRVMGKEIKFLLHFVKESKQDESGMPNNRFLAERTGGTYSTLKVQPAELEDSGVYFCASSQVEEGYGYTFGSGTRLTVV.

Concerning this clone itself: Sequence at one end of the junction differs from germline and may be a read error. V gene TRBV5-6 combines with J gene TRBJ2-6; D is possibly TRBD1 (5 bases). The CDR3 is 17 amino acids. Germline values: CDR1 SGHDT, CDR2 YYEEEE. The CDR3 spells CASSFPGKTSGANVLPF. CDR3 DNA sequence: TGTGCCAGCAGCTTTCCCGGAAAAACATCTGGGGCCAACGTCCTGCCTTTC.

The chain employs TRBV18 and TRBJ2-7; 9 bases are a match to TRBD1. The CDR3 spans 16 residues. V shed 0 bases, J shed 5 bases, and the junction held 8 bases outside the gene matches. The germline CDR1 and CDR2 sequences are KGHSH and LQKENI. The CDR3 protein is CASSPPVRDRANEQYF. CDR3 coding DNA: TGTGCCAGCTCACCACCGGTTAGGGACAGGGCTAACGAGCAGTACTTC.

The chain joins TRBV9 to TRBJ2-5, with D possibly matching TRBD2 (6 bases). The CDR3 runs 15 residues. V lost 2 bases and J 1 base, leaving 12 bases between the germline ends. The V gene's germline CDR1 is SGDLS and CDR2 YYNGEE. CDR3 DNA sequence: TGTGCCAGCAGCGTGGGGATTAGCGGCCAAGAGACCCAGTACTTC. It encodes CASSVGISGQETQYF.

J is TRBJ1-1 and V is TRBV6-5, with D possibly being TRBD1 (5 bases). CDR1 is MNHEY and CDR2 is SVGAGI in the germline V gene. CDR3 size: 12 residues. Trimming took 6 bases from V and 7 from J, leaving 12 bases between them. For the CDR3, the DNA is TGTGCCAGCAGCAGCCGGGGGATTGAAGCTTTCTTT. The encoded protein is CASSSRGIEAFF.

CDR3 bases: TGTGCCAGCAGCGTAGCTGGGGGGGACGGAAACACCATATATTTT. As protein: CASSVAGGDGNTIYF. The chain links TRBV9 to TRBJ1-3; D may be TRBD1 (5 bases). V lost 0 bases and J lost 4, with 11 bases in between. Germline assignment: CDR1 SGDLS and CDR2 YYNGEE. The length of the CDR3 is 15 residues.